This entry is about one T cell receptor beta chain. PCR was performed using 60 Vbeta and 13 Jbeta primers. Clones were read by immunoSEQ multiplex PCR, and TCRdb kept only the in-frame ones, dropping some. This sample has 90,000 to 120,000 clones, with more than 60% found just once. The sample is drawn from a study of cytomegalovirus exposure and HLA in healthy donors. There are 15 residues in the CDR3. Germline V gene lookup returns CDR1 SNHLY and CDR2 FYNNEI. The V and J ends lost 6 bases and 3 bases, in that order; junction bases with no gene match: 5. The TCR originated in a female donor in good health and CMV-seropositive. The rearrangement joins TRBV2 to TRBJ1-1; the match to TRBD1 covers 12 bases. The sequenced sample was PBMCs. Here the CDR3 reads CASRGQGATYTEAFF. DNA for the CDR3: TGTGCCAGCAGGGGACAGGGGGCGACTTACACTGAAGCTTTCTTT.